This entry concerns a single T cell receptor (beta chain). The antigen is not known. TCRdb independently ran MiXCR on the 5' RACE reads; one entry per CDR3 protein. The sample has 150,000 to 200,000 distinct CDR3 sequences; around 9.3% are singletons. The data originate from a study of T cells after yellow fever vaccination. Study outcomes and limitations: Sorted repertoires could include abundant contaminating clonotypes from bulk cells.

The CDR3 has 13 amino acids. Germline V gives CDR1 LGHNA, CDR2 YSLEER. Trimming shortened V by 4 bases and J by 4 bases, and 10 bases separated the two germline ends. The TCR sequence derives from a young man who received the YFV17D yellow fever vaccine. The source was CD8+ T cells sorted from PBMCs, collected 45 days after the yellow fever booster vaccination. The genes are TRBV4-3 and TRBJ1-1, with a tentative D call TRBD1 (5 bases). Here the CDR3 reads CASSRQGFTEAFF. CDR3 DNA sequence: TGCGCCAGCAGCCGCCAGGGATTCACTGAAGCTTTCTTT.